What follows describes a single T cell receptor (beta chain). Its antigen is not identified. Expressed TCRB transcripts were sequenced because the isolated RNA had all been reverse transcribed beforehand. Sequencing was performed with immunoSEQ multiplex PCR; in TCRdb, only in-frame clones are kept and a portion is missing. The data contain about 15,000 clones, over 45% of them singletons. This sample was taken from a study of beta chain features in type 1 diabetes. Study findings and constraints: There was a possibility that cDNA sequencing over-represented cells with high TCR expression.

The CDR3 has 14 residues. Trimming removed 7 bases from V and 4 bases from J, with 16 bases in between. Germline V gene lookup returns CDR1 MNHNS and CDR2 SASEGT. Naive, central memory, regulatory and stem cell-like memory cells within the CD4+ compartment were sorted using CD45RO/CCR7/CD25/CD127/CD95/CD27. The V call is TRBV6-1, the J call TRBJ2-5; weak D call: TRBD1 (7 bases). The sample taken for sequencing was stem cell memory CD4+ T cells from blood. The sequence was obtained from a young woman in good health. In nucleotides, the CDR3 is TGTGCCAGCAATAACTACAGGGGAGGAGAGACCCAGTACTTC. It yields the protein CASNNYRGGETQYF.